This TCR beta chain was sequenced in a study of PD-1 blockade in classical Hodgkin lymphoma. As for the study in general: Treatment was intravenous nivolumab, 3 mg/kg every 2 weeks, until progression.

As to this clone: As yet, its antigen is unknown.

General study results and limits: It was CD4+ TCR diversity, not CD8+, that rose significantly by C4D1. Before treatment, TCR diversity in newly diagnosed patients was reportedly lower than in healthy donors. Any patient who commenced nivolumab under 1 year after ASCT was excluded.

Germline CDR1 is SGHTA and CDR2 is FQGTGA. The CDR3 contains 15 residues. The trim removed 6 bases at V and 2 bases at J, leaving 6 bases unmatched. Time point noted: cycle 4 day 1 (C4D1), after less than 7 weeks of nivolumab. Exposure to brentuximab vedotin varied, and each patient had relapsed following autologous stem cell transplantation. TCRdb's table, derived via immunoSEQ multiplex PCR, lists solely in-frame clones and lacks some. Found here are tens of thousands of clones, 83% of them singletons; the top ten hold approximately 17%. The rearrangement uses TRBV7-3 and TRBJ2-7; TRBD2 agrees at 11 bases. The sequencing here drew on peripheral blood mononuclear cells (PBMCs), taken before the fourth cycle of nivolumab. The sequence derives from a human donor with classical Hodgkin lymphoma. Here the CDR3 DNA reads TGTGCCAGCAGTTTGACTAGCGGGACGACCTACGAGCAGTACTTC. It is translated as CASSLTSGTTYEQYF.